This T cell receptor (beta chain) was identified in a study of response to subunit inactivated influenza vaccine. Trimming at V came to 1 base and at J to 2 bases, leaving 4 bases not matched to a gene. The CDR3 sequence is 15 residues long. From germline, CDR1 is LGHDT and CDR2 YNNKEL (reference sequence). TCRdb redid the calling of the RT-PCR reads with MiXCR, one entry per CDR3 protein. The sample records about 570,000 distinct CDR3 sequences, approximately 11% being singletons. This clonotype occurred a few times. Separately, the same data were catalogued under a study of T cells expressing NK-cell markers. Per that study: The TCR beta cDNA came from 5'RACE template switching with UMIs. Out of eight donors sequenced, seven tested HCMV-seropositive and the remaining one seronegative. About 1.0-7.5% of CD8+ T cells in about 6 donors belonged to dominant NKG2C+ clonotypes. HCMV specificity was not established for the expanded NKG2C+ T cell clones.

V and J are TRBV3-1 and TRBJ2-7, with 8 nucleotides matching TRBD1. The sequencing here drew on PBMCs from blood, taken on the day of vaccination. The receptor was derived from a man in his fifties who received an inactivated influenza vaccine. The CDR3 DNA reads TGTGCCAGCAGCCAAGCCGGGACAGGCCCCTACGAGCAGTACTTC. Translation gives CASSQAGTGPYEQYF.